The entry below gives a single T cell receptor (beta chain) sequence along with its context. These data are taken from a study of blood T cell repertoires in COVID-19. Overall study context: Italy, Spain and the United States were the sources of the convalescent and acute COVID-19 samples. Sources were T cells, B-cell-depleted T cells, or PBMCs; the material itself was cDNA or gDNA.

In the original processing: Estimation of nucleated cell counts relied on the amplification of reference gene primers. Profiling relied on immunoSEQ multiplex PCR, and the TCRdb table lists in-frame clones only, not all of them. V and J calls and clone size come straight from that table; D and trimming were deduced from the DNA. The sample shows about 180,000 clones, 80% to 90% of them seen only once. Deletions cut 2 bases from V and 0 bases from J, with 7 bases between. The CDR3 has 14 amino acids. Germline-derived CDR1 and CDR2 are MDHEN and SYDVKM. The sample was peripheral blood. The sequence derives from a man between 45 and 60 years old with active or convalescent COVID-19. The rearrangement links TRBV28 to TRBJ1-1; D may be TRBD1 (6 bases). The CDR3 loop reads CASSLKGVNTEAFF. CDR3 bases: TGTGCCAGCAGTTTAAAGGGGGTGAACACTGAAGCTTTCTTT. Combining the CDR3 with reference TRBV28 and TRBJ1-1 gives the whole variable domain DVKVTQSSRYLVKRTGEKVFLECVQDMDHENMFWYRQDPGLGLRLIYFSYDVKMKEKGDIPEGYSVSREKKERFSLILESASTNQTSMYLCASSLKGVNTEAFFGQGTRLTVV.